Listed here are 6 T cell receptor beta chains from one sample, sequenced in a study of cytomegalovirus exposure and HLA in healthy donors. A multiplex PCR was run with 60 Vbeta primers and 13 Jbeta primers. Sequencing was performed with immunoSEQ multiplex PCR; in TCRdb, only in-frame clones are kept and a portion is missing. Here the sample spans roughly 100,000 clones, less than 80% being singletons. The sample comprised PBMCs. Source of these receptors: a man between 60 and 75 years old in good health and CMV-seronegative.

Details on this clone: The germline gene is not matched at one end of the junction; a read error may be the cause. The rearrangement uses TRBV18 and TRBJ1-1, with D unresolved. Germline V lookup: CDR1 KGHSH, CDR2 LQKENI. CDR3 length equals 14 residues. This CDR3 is CASSLLPLWAEDFF. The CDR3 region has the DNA TGTGCCAGCTCACTACTTCCCCTCTGGGCTGAAGATTTCTTT.

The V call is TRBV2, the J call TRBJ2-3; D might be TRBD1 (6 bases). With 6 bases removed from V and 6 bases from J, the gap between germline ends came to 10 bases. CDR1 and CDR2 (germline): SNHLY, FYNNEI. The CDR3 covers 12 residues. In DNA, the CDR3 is TGTGCCAGCAGGAACAGGGTCGATACGCAGTATTTT. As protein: CASRNRVDTQYF.

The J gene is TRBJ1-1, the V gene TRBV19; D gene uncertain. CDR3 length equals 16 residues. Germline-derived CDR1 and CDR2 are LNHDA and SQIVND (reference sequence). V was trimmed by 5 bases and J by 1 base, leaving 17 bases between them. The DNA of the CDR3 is TGTGCCAGTAGTTGGCCCGGCACGGCGGGGAACACTGAAGCTTTCTTT. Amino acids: CASSWPGTAGNTEAFF.

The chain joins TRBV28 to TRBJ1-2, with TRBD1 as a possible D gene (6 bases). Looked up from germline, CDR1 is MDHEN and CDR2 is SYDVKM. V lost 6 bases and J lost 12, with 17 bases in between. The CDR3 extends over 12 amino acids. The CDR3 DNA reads TGTGCCAGCAGACAAACAGGGTTTCGCGACACCTTC. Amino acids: CASRQTGFRDTF.

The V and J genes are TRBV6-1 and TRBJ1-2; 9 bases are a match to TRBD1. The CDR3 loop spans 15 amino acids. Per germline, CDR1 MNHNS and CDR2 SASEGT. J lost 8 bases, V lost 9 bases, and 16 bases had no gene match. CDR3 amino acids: CASPALSRDREGYTF. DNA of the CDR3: TGTGCCAGTCCGGCTTTGAGTCGGGACAGGGAAGGCTACACCTTC.

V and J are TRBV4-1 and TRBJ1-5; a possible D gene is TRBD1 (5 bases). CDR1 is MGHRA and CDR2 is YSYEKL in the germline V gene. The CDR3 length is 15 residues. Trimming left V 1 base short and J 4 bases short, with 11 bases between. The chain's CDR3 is CASSQAEQANQPQHF. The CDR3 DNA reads TGCGCCAGCAGCCAAGCCGAACAGGCGAATCAGCCCCAGCATTTT.